This T cell receptor (beta chain) originates from a study of blood T cell repertoires in COVID-19. Across the study: Samples taken during acute and convalescent COVID-19 were collected in the United States, Italy and Spain. T cells, B-cell-depleted T cells, or PBMCs supplied cDNA or gDNA.

TCRdb's copy holds only in-frame clones and misses some; the assay was immunoSEQ multiplex PCR. The table lists 150,000 to 200,000 clones, about four fifths of them singletons. The ends were cut back, 4 bases at V and 4 bases at J, with 12 bases in the middle. This CDR3 comprises 14 residues. The germline V gene encodes CDR1 WNHNN and CDR2 SYGVQD (reference sequence). The sample comprised peripheral blood. The TCR originated in a man between 70 and 80 years old with active or convalescent COVID-19. The genes are TRBV10-1 and TRBJ2-3, with D possibly matching TRBD1 (5 bases). DNA for the CDR3: TGCGCCAGCAGTGCCCTAGTAGGGGCAGATACGCAGTATTTT. This sequence encodes CASSALVGADTQYF.